This TCR beta chain was observed in a study of blood T cell repertoires in COVID-19 (TCRdb year 2020). Background for the entire study: Samples from collaborators originated in the United States, Italy and Spain and spanned both the acute and convalescent phases of COVID-19. The prospective study material was composed of cDNA or gDNA derived from T cells, B-cell-depleted T cells, or PBMCs. Nearly every sample came with metadata listing a de-identified subject ID, COVID-19 status, age in years and sex. The samples were drawn from the first 160 participants of the ongoing ImmuneRACE study and from about 1,200 subjects provided by 6 global collaborators. The dataset comprised deeply sampled blood TCRbeta repertoires from subjects exposed to, actively infected with, or recovered from COVID-19. A freely available public database, intended as a resource for researchers studying the immune response to SARS-CoV-2, is where the repertoires were released. Where available, HLA class I and class II types were taken from metadata supplied by the sample provider and were not determined by assay-based typing. What the research found in general, with its limitations: The quantity of clinical and demographic metadata differed by source and by participant and was supplied without curation.

Collaborating institutions collected whole blood in K2EDTA tubes following their own protocols. For TCRbeta analysis, collaborators shipped samples as frozen whole blood, isolated PBMCs, or DNA extracted from either of those sample types. Reading from cysteine to phenylalanine, the CDR3 counts 14 amino acids. This entry keeps only the CDR3 DNA: 42 bases, framed from base 1. Taken from the germline V gene, the CDR1 and CDR2 loops are SGHDN and FVKESK. Trimming removed 4 bases from V and 0 bases from J, leaving 9 bases between the germline ends. The immunoSEQ Assay, a bias-controlled multiplex PCR, was used to amplify TCRbeta CDR3 regions from genomic DNA. Concerning the study's data processing: The number of nucleated cells in each sample was estimated by amplification of reference gene primers within the assay. To quantify the absolute abundance of each unique TCRbeta CDR3 rearrangement, sequence reads were collapsed and filtered. Productive Simpson clonality was computed per sample as the square root of Simpson's diversity index over productive rearrangements. TCRdb provides this immuneACCESS table in a form limited to in-frame rearrangements. Some clones are lacking; in checked studies, under half of them reflect an unresolved V gene, and why the rest are absent is not known. The V and J calls and clone size were taken over from that table, and D and trimming were inferred from the DNA. The sample table shows over 200,000 clones, and just over 85% are seen once. The ten most abundant clones make up around 5.7% of the sample.

Of note for this clone: Its recognized antigen is unknown. The sample holds no much larger clone one base away, and base qualities are not on file. Distinct nucleotide sequences in the sample also encode this CDR3.

The chain was built from TRBV14 and TRBJ1-2; TRBD1 is perhaps the D gene, given 5 matching bases. The receptor comes from a man of 80 years or more with acute or convalescent COVID-19. Specimen: peripheral blood. Here is the DNA: TGTGCCAGCAGCCGAGGGGAGGCTAACTATGGCTACACCTTC. Its amino acids are CASSRGEANYGYTF.